These 13 T cell receptor beta chains were all obtained from the same sample, sequenced in a study of blood T cell repertoires in COVID-19. Sequencing was performed with immunoSEQ multiplex PCR; in TCRdb, only in-frame clones are kept and a portion is missing. The sample lists around 180,000 clones; 88% were seen once. Sequencing was done on a sample of peripheral blood. These receptors came from a man aged 60 to 75 with acute or convalescent COVID-19.

The V and J genes are TRBV10-3 and TRBJ1-2; D is undetermined. The CDR3 has 14 amino acids. The ends were cut back, 0 bases at V and 1 base at J, with 6 bases in the middle. CDR1 and CDR2 from the germline V gene are ENHRY and SYGVKD. The CDR3 nucleotides read TGTGCCATCAGTGAGTCGGCAGTTAACTATGGCTACACCTTC. It is translated as CAISESAVNYGYTF.

The chain links TRBV7-2 to TRBJ1-1; D is ambiguous. Trimming left V 3 bases short and J 4 bases short, with 9 bases between. This CDR3 region has 13 residues. CDR1 SGHTA and CDR2 FQGNSA come from the germline V gene. The CDR3 loop reads CASSFSLFTEAFF. The DNA for the CDR3 is TGTGCCAGCAGCTTCTCCTTATTCACTGAAGCTTTCTTT.

This chain links TRBV28 with TRBJ2-2, with TRBD2 as a possible D gene (5 bases). The CDR3 consists of 15 residues. Germline CDR1 is MDHEN and CDR2 is SYDVKM. V lost 6 bases to trimming and J lost 2 bases, with 13 bases between them. CDR3 coding DNA: TGTGCCAGCAGCGAAGACTATCTTAACACCGGGGAGCTGTTTTTT. It is translated as CASSEDYLNTGELFF.

This chain joins TRBV19 and TRBJ1-1; D is unresolved. This CDR3 has 13 residues. From germline, CDR1 is LNHDA and CDR2 SQIVND (reference sequence). V lost 5 bases and J lost 1, with 8 bases in between. CDR3: CASSAYRNTEAFF. The CDR3 bases are TGTGCCAGTAGTGCCTACAGGAACACTGAAGCTTTCTTT. Variable domain in full (rest from reference TRBV19 and TRBJ1-1): DGGITQSPKYLFRKEGQNVTLSCEQNLNHDAMYWYRQDPGQGLRLIYYSQIVNDFQKGDIAEGYSVSREKKESFPLTVTSAQKNPTAFYLCASSAYRNTEAFFGQGTRLTVV.

The chain links TRBV9 to TRBJ2-2, with TRBD1 matching over 7 bases. The CDR3 is 17 amino acids. Per the germline V gene, CDR1 is SGDLS and CDR2 is YYNGEE. The V gene end was trimmed by 1 base and the J gene end by 0 bases; junction bases not matched to a gene: 6. The CDR3 region has the DNA TGTGCCAGCAGCGTACGACAGGGACAAGCGAACACCGGGGAGCTGTTTTTT. It translates to CASSVRQGQANTGELFF.

The chain is built from TRBV21-1 and TRBJ2-3; the table calls TRBD1, which could not be checked here. TRBV21-1 is flagged as a pseudogene. The CDR3 extends over 15 amino acids. CDR3 protein: CASSNRAGVTDTQYF. CDR3 nucleotides: TGTGCCAGCAGCAACAGGGCTGGTGTCACAGATACGCAGTATTTT.

The chain is built from TRBV9 and TRBJ1-6; D not certain. The length of the CDR3 is 16 residues. Between the trimmed V and J ends, which lost 0 bases and 2 bases, there was a span of 9 bases. Per the germline V gene, CDR1 is SGDLS and CDR2 is YYNGEE. The CDR3 sequence: CASSVDGTTYNSPLHF. CDR3 in DNA: TGTGCCAGCAGCGTAGATGGAACTACCTATAATTCACCCCTCCACTTT.

This clone was seen many times. Other nucleotide sequences in the sample specify the same CDR3. The chain recombines TRBV29-1 with TRBJ1-2; TRBD1 might be the D (6 bases). CDR1 and CDR2 from the germline V gene are SQVTM and ANQGSEA. CDR3 length: 12 amino acids. V was pared by 6 bases and J by 2 bases, with 10 bases between. DNA of the CDR3: TGCAGCGTGCCCACAGGGAACTATGGCTACACCTTC. Encoded protein: CSVPTGNYGYTF.

V is TRBV27 and J is TRBJ1-3; tentatively, D is TRBD1 (5 bases). The CDR3 extends over 14 amino acids. CDR1 is MNHEY and CDR2 is SMNVEV in the germline V gene (reference sequence). V lost 5 bases and J lost 4, with 12 bases in between. CDR3 in DNA: TGTGCCAGCAGTGGGACTCGGGAAGGAAACACCATATATTTT. The encoded protein is CASSGTREGNTIYF.

The chain carries TRBV10-3 and TRBJ2-1; the D gene is possibly TRBD2 (5 bases). The CDR3 spans 15 residues. V lost 4 bases to trimming and J lost 0 bases, with 10 bases between them. The germline CDR1 and CDR2 sequences are ENHRY and SYGVKD. The CDR3 bases are TGTGCCATCAGTGTCAAGCGGAGCTCCTACAATGAGCAGTTCTTC. Translating gives CAISVKRSSYNEQFF.

The chain carries TRBV6-5 and TRBJ1-1; the D gene is possibly TRBD1 (6 bases). Germline values: CDR1 MNHEY, CDR2 SVGAGI. This CDR3 is built from 13 residues. Trimming pared 6 bases from V and 10 bases from J, leaving 18 bases between. This chain's CDR3 is CASSRGGGGGAFF. DNA of the CDR3: TGTGCCAGCAGCCGGGGGGGCGGGGGAGGAGCTTTCTTT.

This clone was observed many times. The CDR3 protein is CASSPRAPGNSGKNIQYF. The CDR3 DNA reads as TGTGCCAGCTCACCACGGGCGCCAGGGAATAGTGGCAAAAACATTCAGTACTTC. This rearrangement joins TRBV18 to TRBJ2-4; D is possibly TRBD1 (5 bases). This CDR3 comprises 18 residues. Germline V CDR1 and CDR2: KGHSH, LQKENI. V dropped 1 base and J dropped 3 bases, with 19 bases sitting between them. Filled out from reference TRBV18 and TRBJ2-4, the complete variable domain reads NAGVMQNPRHLVRRRGQEARLRCSPMKGHSHVYWYRQLPEEGLKFMVYLQKENIIDESGMPKERFSAEFPKEGPSILRIQQVVRGDSAAYFCASSPRAPGNSGKNIQYFGAGTRLSVL.

The V and J genes are TRBV9 and TRBJ2-2, with TRBD2 identical over 9 bases. The junction had 6 bases not matched to a gene; V was cut back by 2 bases and J by 7 bases. CDR3 length: 15 residues. Germline CDR1 SGDLS, CDR2 YYNGEE. DNA of the CDR3: TGTGCCAGCAGCGTTAGCGGGGGTTTCAACGGGGAGCTGTTTTTT. Residues: CASSVSGGFNGELFF.